The 15 T cell receptor beta chains listed next were all sequenced from one sample in a study of T cells in Graves' hyperthyroidism and ophthalmopathy. RNA transcripts were the template for amplifying TCR beta CDR3 regions. Using the HTBI primer set, a first-round RT-PCR was run on the TCR CDR3. MiXCR, run by TCRdb on the multiplex PCR reads, gives a single entry per CDR3 protein. The data contain under 800,000 distinct CDR3 sequences, approximately 15% of them singletons. Sequencing was carried out using blood. Receptors originate from a woman under 30 with Graves' hyperthyroidism.

This clonotype was seen ten or more times. The chain joins TRBV20-1 to TRBJ1-2, with 9 bases that match TRBD1. V lost 5 bases and J lost 8; bases outside the gene matches: 9. Germline values: CDR1 DFQATT, CDR2 SNEGSKA (reference sequence). The CDR3 has 13 amino acids. The CDR3 nucleotides read TGCAGTGCTGGCTCGACAGGGGGTCGGGGCTACACCTTC. Its protein is CSAGSTGGRGYTF.

This clonotype has ten or more counts. This chain uses TRBV10-1 with TRBJ1-5; the D gene is possibly TRBD1 (6 bases). There are 14 residues in the CDR3. Germline V gene lookup returns CDR1 WNHNN and CDR2 SYGVQD (reference sequence). V was cut by 2 bases and J by 5 bases, with 10 bases left in between. CDR3 amino acids: CASSETGQDQPQHF. In DNA, the CDR3 is TGCGCCAGCAGTGAGACAGGGCAGGATCAGCCCCAGCATTTT.

The table lists this clonotype with many counts. This rearrangement joins TRBV6-5 to TRBJ2-3; no reliable D call. The germline V gene has CDR1 MNHEY and CDR2 SVGAGI. Trimming pared 0 bases from V and 5 bases from J, leaving 12 bases between. The CDR3 loop spans 15 amino acids. DNA for the CDR3: TGTGCCAGCAGTTACTCGTCGGCCAGGCGAGATACGCAGTATTTT. Its translation is CASSYSSARRDTQYF.

V and J are TRBV7-2 and TRBJ1-6; no definite D call. The germline gives CDR1 SGHTA, CDR2 FQGNSA. This CDR3 has 13 amino acids. V was clipped by 5 bases and J by 5 bases, with 7 bases between them. The CDR3 DNA follows: TGTGCCAGCAGCCCGATAAATAATTCACCCCTCCACTTT. Translating gives CASSPINNSPLHF.

A few counts support this clonotype. The V call is TRBV27, the J call TRBJ1-4, with TRBD1 matching over 7 bases. The CDR3 has 16 residues. The ends lost 6 bases at V and 3 bases at J; junction bases unmatched: 10. CDR1 and CDR2 from the germline V gene are MNHEY and SMNVEV (reference sequence). The DNA of the CDR3 is TGTGCCAGCAGACGCAACAGACAGGGATCTAATGAAAAACTGTTTTTT. Translated, it gives CASRRNRQGSNEKLFF.

This clonotype came up many times. The J gene is TRBJ2-7, the V gene TRBV7-2; D is perhaps TRBD1 (5 bases). The CDR3 length is 14 residues. The germline CDR1 and CDR2 sequences are SGHTA and FQGNSA. Trimming stripped 3 bases from V and 4 bases from J, with 13 bases between. CDR3: CASSLTVVGYEQYF. The CDR3 region has the DNA TGTGCCAGCAGCTTGACAGTAGTCGGGTACGAGCAGTACTTC.

In this sample, this clonotype turned up a few times. The V call is TRBV12-3 or TRBV12-4, the J call TRBJ2-2; no clear D. V was shortened by 6 bases and J by 7 bases, with 18 bases between the two germline ends. The CDR3 length is 15 residues. The CDR3 loop reads CASSSWTIGNGELFF. In DNA form, the CDR3 reads TGTGCCAGCAGCTCCTGGACGATTGGTAACGGGGAGCTGTTTTTT.

The chain has TRBV28 and TRBJ2-5, with TRBD2 matching 7 bases. The V gene end was trimmed by 5 bases and the J gene end by 5 bases; junction bases not matched to a gene: 11. This CDR3 has 15 amino acids. In germline, CDR1 is MDHEN, CDR2 SYDVKM. CDR3 sequence: CASSPSGGRGETQYF. DNA for the CDR3: TGTGCCAGCAGTCCGTCCGGGGGGAGAGGGGAGACCCAGTACTTC.

The table lists this clonotype with a few counts. V gene TRBV20-1 combines with J gene TRBJ1-1; possible D gene TRBD1, 5 bases. Germline lookup yields CDR1 DFQATT and CDR2 SNEGSKA (reference sequence). CDR3 length: 12 amino acids. CDR3 loop: CRARTGNTEAFF. In nucleotides, the CDR3 is TGCAGGGCCCGAACAGGGAACACTGAAGCTTTCTTT.

In this sample, this clonotype turned up many times. The chain links TRBV13 to TRBJ2-1; 7 positions agree with TRBD2. Germline CDR1 is PRHDT and CDR2 is FYEKMQ (reference sequence). The V and J ends lost 1 base and 2 bases, in that order; junction bases with no gene match: 8. The CDR3 spans 17 residues. The CDR3 nucleotides are TGTGCCAGCAGCTTAGCCGGGGTTGGGGGGGCCTACAATGAGCAGTTCTTC. It encodes CASSLAGVGGAYNEQFF. The full variable domain, its missing parts supplied by reference TRBV13 and TRBJ2-1, is AAGVIQSPRHLIKEKRETATLKCYPIPRHDTVYWYQQGPGQDPQFLISFYEKMQSDKGSIPDRFSAQQFSDYHSELNMSSLELGDSALYFCASSLAGVGGAYNEQFFGPGTRLTVL.

This clonotype occurred many times. The rearrangement uses TRBV12-3 or TRBV12-4 and TRBJ1-1; the D is unclear. The CDR3 extends over 13 amino acids. V lost 5 bases and J 2 bases, leaving 9 bases between the germline ends. CDR3 nucleotides: TGTGCCAGCAGTACCAACGGTAACACTGAAGCTTTCTTT. Translation: CASSTNGNTEAFF.

This clonotype has at least ten counts. V and J are TRBV18 and TRBJ2-1, with unresolved D. V lost 3 bases and J lost 6, with 12 bases in between. Per the germline V gene, CDR1 is KGHSH and CDR2 is LQKENI. The CDR3 contains 14 residues. The CDR3 spells CASSPPGKANEQFF. As DNA, the CDR3 is TGTGCCAGCTCACCTCCAGGAAAGGCCAATGAGCAGTTCTTC.

Ten or more counts support this clonotype. This sequence joins TRBV9 and TRBJ1-1, with a possible D match to TRBD1 (6 bases). The V gene lost 0 bases and the J gene lost 5 bases, with 11 bases spanning the gap. The germline V gene encodes CDR1 SGDLS and CDR2 YYNGEE. The CDR3 runs to 14 residues. CDR3 loop: CASSVDGGPTEAFF. The CDR3 DNA reads TGTGCCAGCAGCGTAGACGGGGGCCCTACTGAAGCTTTCTTT.

The chain joins TRBV18 to TRBJ2-4; D ambiguous. CDR3 length: 13 amino acids. Trimming pared 2 bases from V and 5 bases from J, leaving 7 bases between. Germline loops: CDR1 KGHSH, CDR2 LQKENI. The CDR3 reads CASSPVPENIQYF. In nucleotides, the CDR3 is TGTGCCAGCTCACCAGTCCCCGAAAACATTCAGTACTTC.

The gene calls are TRBV24-1 and TRBJ2-1; D might be TRBD1 (5 bases). The CDR3 runs to 14 residues. The V gene lost 5 bases and the J gene lost 9 bases, with 16 bases spanning the gap. The germline V gene encodes CDR1 KGHDR and CDR2 SFDVKD. CDR3 amino acids: CATSAGRDRGEQFF. The DNA for the CDR3 is TGTGCCACCAGTGCTGGCAGGGATAGGGGTGAGCAGTTCTTC.